Following are 28 T cell receptor beta chains from one sample sequenced in a study of cytomegalovirus exposure and HLA in healthy donors. In the PCR, 60 Vbeta and 13 Jbeta primers were used. Assay used: immunoSEQ multiplex PCR; TCRdb lists only in-frame clones, some missing. The sample holds under 95,000 clones, less than 85% seen once. The sequencing sample was made of PBMCs. Every receptor here comes from a male donor in good health and CMV-seronegative.

The gene calls are TRBV2 and TRBJ2-1; 11 bases match TRBD2. Trimming at V came to 6 bases and at J to 8 bases, leaving 9 bases not matched to a gene. The germline V gene has CDR1 SNHLY and CDR2 FYNNEI. This CDR3 spans 15 amino acids. The DNA for the CDR3 is TGTGCCAGCAGGTTAGGTAGCGGGAGGGCCCATGAGCAGTTCTTC. Its protein product is CASRLGSGRAHEQFF.

The gene calls are TRBV5-1 and TRBJ2-2; a possible D gene is TRBD1 (5 bases). The germline CDR1 and CDR2 sequences are SGHRS and YFSETQ. The CDR3 is 14 residues long. V lost 2 bases and J 1 base, leaving 6 bases between the germline ends. CDR3 sequence reads: CASSLQENTGELFF. The CDR3 nucleotides are TGCGCCAGCAGCTTACAGGAGAACACCGGGGAGCTGTTTTTT.

The CDR3 spells CAISESGTSGSKSYNEQFF. The CDR3 DNA sequence: TGTGCCATCAGTGAGTCGGGGACTAGCGGGAGTAAGTCCTACAATGAGCAGTTCTTC. V is TRBV10-3 and J is TRBJ2-1; 14 bases are shared with TRBD2. The CDR3 is 19 amino acids. Germline assignment: CDR1 ENHRY and CDR2 SYGVKD. With 0 bases clipped from V and 1 base from J, the junction kept 5 bases outside the gene matches.

V usage is TRBV2 and J usage is TRBJ1-1; 9 positions agree with TRBD1. The CDR3 sequence is 14 residues long. Germline CDR1 SNHLY, CDR2 FYNNEI. Trimming took 5 bases from V and 4 from J; bases not matched to a gene: 5. CDR3 protein: CASSTHRGLTEAFF. For the CDR3, the DNA is TGTGCCAGCAGTACCCACAGGGGGCTCACTGAAGCTTTCTTT. The whole variable domain, filled in from reference TRBV2 and TRBJ1-1, reads EPEVTQTPSHQVTQMGQEVILRCVPISNHLYFYWYRQILGQKVEFLVSFYNNEISEKSEIFDDQFSVERPDGSNFTLKIRSTKLEDSAMYFCASSTHRGLTEAFFGQGTRLTVV.

In this sample, this clone turned up a few times. V usage is TRBV7-2 and J usage is TRBJ1-2; 7 nucleotides line up with TRBD1. Trimming cost V 2 bases and J 0 bases; bases outside gene matches: 3. Germline V gene data show CDR1 as SGHTA and CDR2 as FQGNSA. The CDR3 contains 15 residues. The CDR3: CASSLRDSPNYGYTF. In DNA form, the CDR3 reads TGTGCCAGCAGCTTAAGGGACAGTCCTAACTATGGCTACACCTTC.

The CDR3 loop is CASSVAGASNEQYF. The CDR3 DNA follows: TGTGCCAGCAGCGTAGCGGGAGCGTCGAACGAGCAGTACTTC. J is TRBJ2-7 and V is TRBV9, with D perhaps TRBD2 (6 bases). CDR3 size: 14 residues. With 0 bases removed from V and 5 bases from J, the gap between germline ends came to 12 bases. Germline V lookup: CDR1 SGDLS, CDR2 YYNGEE. The complete variable domain, with remaining parts taken from reference TRBV9 and TRBJ2-7, reads DSGVTQTPKHLITATGQRVTLRCSPRSGDLSVYWYQQSLDQGLQFLIQYYNGEERAKGNILERFSAQQFPDLHSELNLSSLELGDSALYFCASSVAGASNEQYFGPGTRLTVT.

V and J are TRBV7-2 and TRBJ2-5; the D gene is possibly TRBD2 (6 bases). V shed 1 base and J shed 2 bases, with 14 bases lying between them. CDR1 and CDR2 from the germline V gene are SGHTA and FQGNSA. This CDR3 comprises 16 residues. In nucleotides, the CDR3 is TGTGCCAGCAGCTTAGTTGGTGCGGGGTCTCAAGAGACCCAGTACTTC. Residues: CASSLVGAGSQETQYF.

CDR3 nucleotides: TGTGCCAGTAGTATTAGGGGCCCCGACAATGAGCAGTTCTTC. Translation: CASSIRGPDNEQFF. V is TRBV19 and J is TRBJ2-1, with D perhaps TRBD1 (5 bases). The CDR3 totals 14 residues. V lost 3 bases and J 5 bases, leaving 11 bases between the germline ends. The V gene's germline CDR1 is LNHDA and CDR2 SQIVND (reference sequence).

This chain connects TRBV4-2 to TRBJ1-1; D may be TRBD1 (5 bases). Germline CDR1 reads LGHNA; CDR2 reads YNFKEQ. The CDR3 is 16 residues long. The V gene lost 0 bases and the J gene lost 2 bases, with 13 bases spanning the gap. The CDR3 protein is CASSQEAGRGNTEAFF. For the CDR3, the DNA is TGTGCCAGCAGCCAAGAGGCAGGGAGGGGAAACACTGAAGCTTTCTTT.

V and J are TRBV6-1 and TRBJ2-1; TRBD2 matches 7 bases. Trimming removed 0 bases from V and 6 bases from J; junction bases left unmatched: 8. Germline CDR1 is MNHNS and CDR2 is SASEGT. The CDR3 has 16 residues. The CDR3 bases are TGTGCCAGCAGTGAAGCGCGGGGAGGGGTAAGCAATGAGCAGTTCTTC. It is translated as CASSEARGGVSNEQFF.

The V and J genes are TRBV19 and TRBJ1-2; D is possibly TRBD1 (6 bases). Trimming shortened V by 4 bases and J by 8 bases, and 14 bases separated the two germline ends. The CDR3 loop spans 13 amino acids. The germline V gene has CDR1 LNHDA and CDR2 SQIVND (reference sequence). The CDR3 DNA reads TGTGCCAGTAGTACGAGACAGGAATCAGGCTACACCTTC. As protein: CASSTRQESGYTF.

This clone was detected only a few times. The chain employs TRBV5-1 and TRBJ2-7; a possible D gene is TRBD2 (6 bases). Deletions cut 3 bases from V and 0 bases from J, with 13 bases between. Germline V lookup: CDR1 SGHRS, CDR2 YFSETQ. The CDR3 runs 15 residues. The CDR3 reads CASSSHGGGSYEQYF. CDR3 DNA: TGCGCCAGCAGCTCCCACGGGGGAGGCTCCTACGAGCAGTACTTC. Together with reference TRBV5-1 and TRBJ2-7, the CDR3 gives the full variable domain: KAGVTQTPRYLIKTRGQQVTLSCSPISGHRSVSWYQQTPGQGLQFLFEYFSETQRNKGNFPGRFSGRQFSNSRSEMNVSTLELGDSALYLCASSSHGGGSYEQYFGPGTRLTVT.

This clone turned up a few times. This chain connects TRBV30 to TRBJ2-2; the D is unclear. The ends were cut back, 4 bases at V and 2 bases at J, with 11 bases in the middle. CDR1 and CDR2 from the germline V gene are GTSNPN and SVGIG (reference sequence). The CDR3 totals 14 residues. CDR3 nucleotide sequence: TGTGCCTGGAAAAGCGAGCACAACACCGGGGAGCTGTTTTTT. Its translation is CAWKSEHNTGELFF.

V usage is TRBV6-1 and J usage is TRBJ2-3; 9 positions agree with TRBD1. Germline loops: CDR1 MNHNS, CDR2 SASEGT. The CDR3 is made up of 16 amino acids. Trimming took 2 bases from V and 3 from J; bases not matched to a gene: 6. The CDR3, as DNA: TGTGCCAGCAGTGAACGGGGCGGGACAGGGACAGATACGCAGTATTTT. Translated: CASSERGGTGTDTQYF.

The chain couples TRBV9 to TRBJ1-2, with 7 bases lining up with TRBD1. V lost 4 bases and J lost 6; bases outside the gene matches: 15. The V gene's germline CDR1 is SGDLS and CDR2 YYNGEE. The CDR3 is made up of 16 amino acids. The CDR3 DNA is TGTGCCAGCAGCTCCCATCCGGGACAGTCAAATAATGGCTACACCTTC. Protein product: CASSSHPGQSNNGYTF.

The chain uses TRBV10-3 and TRBJ2-2; D gene unclear. The ends were cut back, 0 bases at V and 6 bases at J, with 11 bases in the middle. In germline, CDR1 is ENHRY, CDR2 SYGVKD. This CDR3 is built from 15 residues. As DNA, the CDR3 is TGTGCCATCAGTGAGTCGGGTAGAGGATCCGGGGAGCTGTTTTTT. Its translation is CAISESGRGSGELFF.

This sequence joins TRBV6-6 and TRBJ1-2; TRBD1 is a possible D gene (5 bases). Germline CDR1 and CDR2: MNHNY and SVGAGI (reference sequence). CDR3 length equals 15 residues. With 5 bases removed from V and 4 bases from J, the gap between germline ends came to 17 bases. CDR3 amino acids: CASSKTREGSYGYTF. The CDR3 coding sequence is TGTGCCAGCAGTAAGACTCGGGAGGGGAGCTATGGCTACACCTTC.

With regard to this clone: A read error may account for a junction end that differs from germline. The chain has TRBV2 and TRBJ1-5; perhaps TRBD1 as D (5 bases). The CDR3 is made up of 13 amino acids. From germline, CDR1 is SNHLY and CDR2 FYNNEI. The CDR3 DNA reads as TGTGCCAGCAGTGTGGCAGGGTTACAGCCCCAGAATTTT. Encoded protein: CASSVAGLQPQNF. Together with reference TRBV2 and TRBJ1-5, the CDR3 gives the full variable domain: EPEVTQTPSHQVTQMGQEVILRCVPISNHLYFYWYRQILGQKVEFLVSFYNNEISEKSEIFDDQFSVERPDGSNFTLKIRSTKLEDSAMYFCASSVAGLQPQNFGDGTRLSIL.

This chain uses TRBV5-4 with TRBJ2-5; no firm D call. The end of the DNA is better explained by TRBJ2-7, so the J call may be wrong. This CDR3 spans 13 amino acids. Germline loops: CDR1 SGHNT, CDR2 YYREEE (reference sequence). The CDR3 DNA sequence: TGTGCCAGCAGACTTATAGAATCCTACGAGCAGTACTTC. Its protein product is CASRLIESYEQYF.

This clone was seen a few times. The V and J genes are TRBV6-5 and TRBJ2-1; 7 nucleotides line up with TRBD2. This CDR3 is built from 16 residues. V dropped 5 bases and J dropped 8; count of bases not matched to a gene: 15. Germline lookup yields CDR1 MNHEY and CDR2 SVGAGI. The CDR3 reads CASSNLGGGLRYEQFF. CDR3 DNA: TGTGCCAGCAGTAACTTGGGCGGGGGACTTAGGTATGAGCAGTTCTTC.

This chain connects TRBV27 to TRBJ2-1, with a weak D call TRBD2 (5 bases). Trimming cost V 4 bases and J 5 bases, with 6 bases left between them. Per germline, CDR1 MNHEY and CDR2 SMNVEV (reference sequence). The CDR3 is 12 amino acids. The CDR3 nucleotides read TGTGCCAGCAGTTGGCGGGACAATGAGCAGTTCTTC. It is translated as CASSWRDNEQFF.

The V and J genes are TRBV5-1 and TRBJ2-3; D is unclear. V lost 4 bases and J lost 2, with 17 bases in between. This CDR3 comprises 16 residues. Germline lookup yields CDR1 SGHRS and CDR2 YFSETQ. For the CDR3, the DNA is TGCGCCAGCAGCGCGTCGGTTCGCTCTTACACAGATACGCAGTATTTT. Amino acid sequence: CASSASVRSYTDTQYF.

This clone was seen a single time. This rearrangement joins TRBV29-1 to TRBJ2-3, with TRBD2 identical over 10 bases. Trimming removed 7 bases from V and 0 bases from J; junction bases left unmatched: 16. The germline V gene encodes CDR1 SQVTM and CDR2 ANQGSEA. CDR3 size: 18 residues. This CDR3 reads CSGTYVERGGISTDTQYF. CDR3 nucleotide sequence: TGCAGCGGGACCTACGTCGAGCGGGGGGGCATTAGCACAGATACGCAGTATTTT.

The chain carries TRBV5-4 and TRBJ2-5, with 7 bases identical to TRBD1. The CDR3 has 16 residues. Germline lookup yields CDR1 SGHNT and CDR2 YYREEE (reference sequence). J lost 5 bases, V lost 0 bases, and 10 bases had no gene match. The CDR3 is CASSLGRGQASETQYF. CDR3 coding DNA: TGTGCCAGCAGCTTGGGTAGAGGACAGGCTTCGGAGACCCAGTACTTC.

V is TRBV11-2 and J is TRBJ1-3, with D perhaps matching TRBD1 (6 bases). The V end lost 4 bases, the J end lost 11 bases, and 12 bases lay between the germline ends. This CDR3 spans 12 amino acids. Germline V gene sequence: CDR1 SGHAT, CDR2 FQNNGV. DNA for the CDR3: TGTGCCAGCAGCTCGAGCGGGGGCCCCATATATTTT. As protein: CASSSSGGPIYF.

The CDR3, as DNA: TGCGCCAGCAGCTTGGGTCTTTCGGGGAGCTCTGGAAACACCATATATTTT. Residues: CASSLGLSGSSGNTIYF. V and J are TRBV5-1 and TRBJ1-3, with D unclear. In germline, CDR1 is SGHRS, CDR2 YFSETQ. V was cut by 0 bases and J by 0 bases, with 13 bases left in between. The CDR3 sequence is 17 residues long.

CDR3 protein: CASSPTSNEQYF. DNA of the CDR3: TGTGCCAGCTCACCCACTAGCAACGAGCAGTACTTC. The chain has TRBV18 and TRBJ2-7; D is possibly TRBD2 (6 bases). In germline, CDR1 is KGHSH, CDR2 LQKENI. The length of the CDR3 is 12 residues. The germline V and J ends were trimmed by 3 bases and 5 bases, with 8 bases remaining between them.

The V gene is TRBV6-5, the J gene TRBJ1-5; D is unclear. Per the germline V gene, CDR1 is MNHEY and CDR2 is SVGAGI. V was cut by 2 bases and J by 2 bases, with 10 bases left in between. The CDR3 loop spans 15 amino acids. The CDR3 is CASSYRREGNQPQHF. The CDR3 coding sequence is TGTGCCAGCAGTTACAGAAGGGAGGGCAATCAGCCCCAGCATTTT.